A single sample gave rise to the 25 T cell receptor beta chains below, sequenced in a study of T cells in Graves' hyperthyroidism and ophthalmopathy. The CDR3 regions of TCR beta were amplified from RNA transcripts. Initially, a first-round RT-PCR of the TCR CDR3 employed the HTBI primer set. TCRdb ran MiXCR on the multiplex PCR reads and lists one entry per CDR3 protein. The table has around 440,000 distinct CDR3 sequences, 15% to 19% seen once. Input material: blood. Receptor source: a woman between 18 and 30 years old with Graves' hyperthyroidism.

In its sample, this clonotype was seen many times. The chain carries TRBV7-9 and TRBJ1-6, with TRBD1 as a possible D gene (5 bases). CDR1 is SEHNR, CDR2 FQNEAQ, per germline (reference sequence). The germline V and J ends were trimmed by 4 bases and 14 bases, with 18 bases remaining between them. The CDR3 length is 14 residues. CDR3 protein: CASSSDSPVGALHF. For the CDR3, the DNA is TGTGCCAGCAGCTCAGACAGCCCCGTTGGGGCCCTCCACTTT.

This clonotype was seen repeatedly, ten times or more. V gene TRBV27 combines with J gene TRBJ1-2, with 8 bases aligning to TRBD1. This CDR3 comprises 16 residues. V trimming: 5 bases; J trimming: 6 bases; junction bases outside the gene matches: 14. CDR1 is MNHEY and CDR2 is SMNVEV in the germline V gene (reference sequence). CDR3 DNA sequence: TGTGCCAGCAGTCGTGATTTGGACAGGGACGTGAATGGCTACACCTTC. Translated, it gives CASSRDLDRDVNGYTF.

This chain's CDR3 is CATSLGQGPSPLHF. In DNA form, the CDR3 reads TGTGCCACCAGCCTGGGACAGGGGCCATCACCCCTCCACTTT. The chain combines TRBV15 with TRBJ1-6; TRBD1 matches at 10 bases. The CDR3 is made up of 14 amino acids. V trimming: 5 bases; J trimming: 10 bases; junction bases outside the gene matches: 5. Germline-derived CDR1 and CDR2 are LNHNV and YYDKDF (reference sequence).

This clonotype occurred many times. The rearrangement uses TRBV7-8 and TRBJ2-1, with 9 bases matching TRBD2. V lost 0 bases and J lost 9; bases outside the gene matches: 6. The CDR3 is 15 amino acids. Germline-derived CDR1 and CDR2 are SGHVS and FQNEAQ. CDR3 in DNA: TGTGCCAGCAGCTTAGCTCCTAGCGGGAAGGGTGAGCAGTTCTTC. This codes for CASSLAPSGKGEQFF.

The V call is TRBV20-1, the J call TRBJ2-3, with D possibly matching TRBD2 (6 bases). In germline, CDR1 is DFQATT, CDR2 SNEGSKA (reference sequence). The CDR3 is 16 residues long. Trimming removed 2 bases at V and 1 base at J, with 16 bases between. DNA for the CDR3: TGCAGTGCTAGACCCCTTCAGGAGGGCGGCACAGATACGCAGTATTTT. The encoded protein is CSARPLQEGGTDTQYF.

This clonotype was picked up many times. This sequence joins TRBV20-1 and TRBJ1-2; 11 bases map to TRBD1. V was pared by 3 bases and J by 4 bases, with 7 bases of the junction left unmatched. The CDR3 loop spans 15 amino acids. Germline values: CDR1 DFQATT, CDR2 SNEGSKA (reference sequence). The CDR3 loop reads CSARGTGGNSYGYTF. CDR3 DNA sequence: TGCAGTGCTAGGGGGACAGGGGGGAATTCCTATGGCTACACCTTC.

This clonotype was observed at least ten times. The rearrangement uses TRBV30 and TRBJ2-3, with D hard to call. The germline V gene has CDR1 GTSNPN and CDR2 SVGIG (reference sequence). V was pared by 0 bases and J by 0 bases, with 7 bases between. The CDR3 spans 14 residues. The CDR3 loop reads CAWSVLGSTDTQYF. In DNA form, the CDR3 reads TGTGCCTGGAGTGTACTCGGGAGCACAGATACGCAGTATTTT.

This clonotype has ten or more counts. This sequence joins TRBV4-1 and TRBJ2-1; 9 nucleotides line up with TRBD2. CDR3 length equals 15 residues. V dropped 5 bases and J dropped 8; count of bases not matched to a gene: 10. CDR1 is MGHRA and CDR2 is YSYEKL in the germline V gene. In nucleotides, the CDR3 is TGCGCCAGCAGCACGGGTGGGACTAGCTTCGATGAGCAGTTCTTC. Translation gives CASSTGGTSFDEQFF.

This clonotype came up many times. The chain joins TRBV29-1 to TRBJ2-2; maybe TRBD2 (6 bases). Trimming cost V 7 bases and J 0 bases, with 12 bases left between them. Per the germline V gene, CDR1 is SQVTM and CDR2 is ANQGSEA. The CDR3 covers 14 residues. The CDR3: CSARRTTNTGELFF. CDR3 nucleotide sequence: TGCAGCGCCCGCCGGACTACGAACACCGGGGAGCTGTTTTTT.

The rearrangement uses TRBV7-3 and TRBJ2-3; 9 nucleotides line up with TRBD1. V was pared by 4 bases and J by 6 bases, with 8 bases of the junction left unmatched. The CDR3 consists of 15 residues. The germline V gene has CDR1 SGHTA and CDR2 FQGTGA. CDR3: CASSSTGGVTDTQYF. The CDR3 DNA sequence: TGTGCCAGCAGCTCGACAGGGGGGGTCACGGATACGCAGTATTTT.

The table lists this clonotype with many counts. The DNA of the CDR3 is TGCAGTGCTAGCCGGGACTCTAGCACAGATACGCAGTATTTT. Translation: CSASRDSSTDTQYF. The chain has TRBV20-1 and TRBJ2-3; D may be TRBD2 (6 bases). The ends were cut back, 3 bases at V and 0 bases at J, with 10 bases in the middle. The length of the CDR3 is 14 residues. Germline V gene sequence: CDR1 DFQATT, CDR2 SNEGSKA (reference sequence).

This clonotype was picked up many times. The chain is built from TRBV19 and TRBJ2-1; tentative D call: TRBD2 (5 bases). Trimming left V 4 bases short and J 9 bases short, with 13 bases between. The CDR3 spans 13 residues. The germline V gene encodes CDR1 LNHDA and CDR2 SQIVND (reference sequence). CDR3 DNA sequence: TGTGCCAGTAGTAGATCCACTAGGAGTGAGCAGTTCTTC. This translates into CASSRSTRSEQFF.

This clonotype has only a few counts. The chain recombines TRBV11-3 with TRBJ1-3; D is unclear. The CDR3 covers 15 residues. CDR1 is SGHNT, CDR2 YENEEA, per germline. Trimming removed 0 bases at V and 3 bases at J, with 9 bases between. The CDR3 coding sequence is TGTGCCAGCAGCTTAGATGGTGAGAGTGGAAACACCATATATTTT. Its translation: CASSLDGESGNTIYF.

This clonotype was found many times. The chain links TRBV24-1 to TRBJ2-2; D gene uncertain. This CDR3 spans 13 amino acids. V was trimmed by 4 bases and J by 1 base, leaving 3 bases between them. Germline CDR1 is KGHDR and CDR2 is SFDVKD. The CDR3 sequence is CATSEQNTGELFF. CDR3 coding DNA: TGTGCCACCAGTGAACAGAACACCGGGGAGCTGTTTTTT.

The DNA for the CDR3 is TGTGCCAGCAGCCCGGGATCACTTATCAATGAGCAGTTCTTC. Its translation is CASSPGSLINEQFF. The V and J genes are TRBV25-1 and TRBJ2-1; perhaps TRBD2 as D (5 bases). The germline V gene has CDR1 MGHDK and CDR2 SYGVNS. This CDR3 is 14 amino acids long. Trimming left V 6 bases short and J 6 bases short, with 15 bases between. The full variable domain, in which reference TRBV25-1 and TRBJ2-1 provide the parts outside the CDR3, is EADIYQTPRYLVIGTGKKITLECSQTMGHDKMYWYQQDPGMELHLIHYSYGVNSTEKGDLSSESTVSRIRTEHFPLTLESARPSHTSQYLCASSPGSLINEQFFGPGTRLTVL.

This clonotype occurred many times. This chain joins TRBV7-8 and TRBJ1-2; the D is unclear. Trimming took off 5 bases at V and 0 bases at J, with 16 bases between the two ends. CDR3 length: 16 amino acids. Per germline, CDR1 SGHVS and CDR2 FQNEAQ. The CDR3 is CASSPKRVTANYGYTF. DNA for the CDR3: TGTGCCAGCAGCCCCAAAAGAGTGACGGCTAACTATGGCTACACCTTC.

This clonotype showed up just a few times. Here the CDR3 DNA reads TGTGCCAGCATCCGGCCCGAGAGCTCCTACGAGCAGTACTTC. Encoded protein: CASIRPESSYEQYF. This chain uses TRBV2 with TRBJ2-7; the D is unclear. In germline, CDR1 is SNHLY, CDR2 FYNNEI. V gave up 7 bases and J gave up 0 bases, with 13 bases separating them. The CDR3 is 14 amino acids.

The rearrangement joins TRBV28 to TRBJ1-5, with no clear D. The V and J ends lost 3 bases and 2 bases respectively, with 14 bases between them. Germline lookup yields CDR1 MDHEN and CDR2 SYDVKM. This CDR3 spans 16 amino acids. This CDR3 reads CASSFRTKGGNQPQHF. The CDR3 nucleotides are TGTGCCAGCAGTTTTAGGACGAAGGGAGGCAATCAGCCCCAGCATTTT.

This rearrangement joins TRBV2 to TRBJ1-6; D gene unclear. Germline assignment: CDR1 SNHLY and CDR2 FYNNEI. This CDR3 contains 17 residues. Deletions cut 4 bases from V and 0 bases from J, with 13 bases between. CDR3 region: CASSGQLRSSYNSPLHF. The CDR3 DNA is TGTGCCAGCAGTGGTCAGCTAAGGAGCTCCTATAATTCACCCCTCCACTTT.

This clonotype has only a few counts. V usage is TRBV10-3 and J usage is TRBJ2-2; D unresolved. Trimming shortened V by 6 bases and J by 8 bases, and 10 bases separated the two germline ends. The germline V gene has CDR1 ENHRY and CDR2 SYGVKD. The CDR3 is 12 residues long. The CDR3 sequence is CAISGPAGELFF. The CDR3 nucleotides are TGTGCCATCAGCGGACCGGCGGGGGAGCTGTTTTTT.

The CDR3 DNA follows: TGTGCCAGCTGTCTTGAAGGACATCCCAACCTCTATTCACCCCTCCACTTT. Residues: CASCLEGHPNLYSPLHF. The chain combines TRBV6-2 or TRBV6-3 with TRBJ1-6; a possible D gene is TRBD1 (5 bases). CDR1 and CDR2 (germline): MNHEY, SVGEGT. The V and J ends lost 8 bases and 8 bases respectively, with 25 bases between them. This CDR3 region has 17 residues.

The genes are TRBV18 and TRBJ2-7; D unresolved. This CDR3 contains 13 residues. The germline CDR1 and CDR2 sequences are KGHSH and LQKENI. V was shortened by 3 bases and J by 5 bases, with 11 bases between the two germline ends. This chain's CDR3 is CASSPQGLDEQYF. The CDR3 DNA reads TGTGCCAGCTCACCCCAAGGTTTGGACGAGCAGTACTTC.

This clonotype was found many times. V gene TRBV12-3 or TRBV12-4 combines with J gene TRBJ1-3, with D maybe TRBD1 (6 bases). V was cut by 6 bases and J by 1 base, with 10 bases left in between. CDR3 length equals 14 residues. CDR3 bases: TGTGCCAGCAGCGGCGGACAGTCTGGAAACACCATATATTTT. Translation gives CASSGGQSGNTIYF.

This clonotype was recorded a few times. The rearrangement uses TRBV5-6 and TRBJ2-2; TRBD1 aligns across 8 bases. Unmatched junction bases numbered 12, after V lost 4 bases and J lost 4 bases. Per germline, CDR1 SGHDT and CDR2 YYEEEE. This CDR3 has 17 amino acids. The CDR3 region is CASSPAGQGLSTGELFF. The CDR3 region has the DNA TGTGCCAGCAGCCCCGCCGGACAGGGATTAAGCACCGGGGAGCTGTTTTTT.

This clonotype was recorded many times. This sequence joins TRBV9 and TRBJ2-5; the match to TRBD2 covers 10 bases. The germline CDR1 and CDR2 sequences are SGDLS and YYNGEE. J lost 4 bases, V lost 3 bases, and 6 bases had no gene match. CDR3 length: 15 residues. CDR3 amino acids: CASSAPSGGLETQYF. CDR3 DNA sequence: TGTGCCAGCAGCGCACCTAGCGGGGGTTTAGAGACCCAGTACTTC.